This T cell receptor beta chain stems from a study of cytomegalovirus exposure and HLA in healthy donors. Study-level results: A later look showed TCR association rates differing by HLA locus, highest for DRB1 and lowest for HLA-C. When analyzed later, a missense DCLRE1C variant was found to be linked to TCR beta V- and J-gene trimming.

The V end was cut by 2 bases, the J end by 9 bases, with 16 bases between. The CDR3 is made up of 14 amino acids. Germline loops: CDR1 MGHRA, CDR2 YSYEKL. Primers: 60 Vbeta forward and 13 Jbeta reverse. The method was immunoSEQ multiplex PCR; TCRdb's version includes in-frame clones alone and lacks a portion of them. The sample shows around 140,000 clones, around 82% of them seen only once. About this clone itself: Its target is not known.

This rearrangement joins TRBV4-1 to TRBJ1-2, with TRBD1 as a possible D gene (5 bases). The clonotype originates from a man between 18 and 29 years old in good health and CMV-seropositive. Sequencing used PBMCs. CDR3 sequence (DNA): TGCGCCAGCAGCCAATCCTTCCAGGGTGGGAGCTACACCTTC. This codes for CASSQSFQGGSYTF.